The entry below describes one TCR beta chain. The antigen is unknown. Sequencing was performed with immunoSEQ multiplex PCR; in TCRdb, only in-frame clones are kept and a portion is missing. The table includes over 8,000 clones, roughly two thirds detected once. The data originate from a study of graft-versus-host responses after intestinal transplantation. About the study: Transplant types were multivisceral, liver-intestinal, or isolated intestinal. For around 3 years after anti-thymocyte globulin induction, all recipients took tacrolimus and steroids.

Intraepithelial plus lamina propria lymphocytes were released by processing graft tissue. General study results and limits: Peak circulating GvH clone levels were associated with early post-transplant HvG declines. Some GvH clones appeared in ileal mucosa or blood before recipient bone marrow.

The CDR3 has 17 amino acids. The sample was ileum tissue, taken less than 470 days after transplant. The chain has TRBV21-1 and TRBJ2-7; the table's D gene call, TRBD1, was not cross checked with the DNA. TRBV21-1 is a pseudogene. This TCR derives from a human patient who received an intestinal transplant, so some T cells may come from the graft donor. The CDR3 is CASTPPQGNVTFYEQYF. The CDR3 DNA reads as TGTGCCAGCACCCCCCCCCAGGGGAACGTCACCTTCTACGAGCAGTACTTC.